This T cell receptor (beta chain) comes out of a study of blood T cells in healthy people across ages. It was with a sample-barcoded 5' primer and a J-beta primer mix that a second PCR of about 6 to 11 cycles was run. Carrying 12 random nucleotides, a template-switch adaptor labeled each individual cDNA molecule. In TCRdb, the 5' RACE reads were re-called with MiXCR into one record per CDR3 protein. The data hold 650,000 to 1,000,000 distinct CDR3 sequences, with less than 60% observed a single time. On this clonotype: The antigen is undetermined.

Study-wide points: Per million T cells, TCR beta diversity dropped about linearly as age rose. It was held that diversity estimates obtained from one million T cells represented underestimates.

The CDR3 spans 15 residues. CDR1 is SNHLY, CDR2 FYNNEI, per germline. The V segment lost 5 bases and the J segment 6 bases; nucleotides outside the gene matches: 6. This TCR was recovered from a man older than 75 in good health. Sequencing input: blood. This sequence joins TRBV2 and TRBJ2-3, with 12 bases matching TRBD2. CDR3 protein: CASSKLAGGVDTQYF. In DNA, the CDR3 is TGTGCCAGCAGTAAACTAGCGGGGGGTGTTGATACGCAGTATTTT.